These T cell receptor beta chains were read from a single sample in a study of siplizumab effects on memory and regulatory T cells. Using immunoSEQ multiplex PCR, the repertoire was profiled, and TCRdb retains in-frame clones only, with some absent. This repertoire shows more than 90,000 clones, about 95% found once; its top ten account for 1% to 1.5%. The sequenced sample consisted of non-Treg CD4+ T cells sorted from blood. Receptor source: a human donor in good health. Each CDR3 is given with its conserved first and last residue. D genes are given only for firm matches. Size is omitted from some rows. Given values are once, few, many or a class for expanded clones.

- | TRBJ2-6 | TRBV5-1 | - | TGCGCCAGCAGCTTGAGTGGGGGCTCGTCCTCTGGGGCCAACGTCCTGACTTTC | CASSLSGGSSSGANVLTF
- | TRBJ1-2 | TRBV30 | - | TGTGCCTGGAACCCCGAAGGGGGGAGGAATGGCTACACCTTC | CAWNPEGGRNGYTF
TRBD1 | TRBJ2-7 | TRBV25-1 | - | TGTGCCAGCAGGGGGACAGGGGGCTCCTACGAGCAGTACTTC | CASRGTGGSYEQYF
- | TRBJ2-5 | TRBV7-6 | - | TGTGCCAGCAGCTTACGGGACTTGCAAGAGACCCAGTACTTC | CASSLRDLQETQYF
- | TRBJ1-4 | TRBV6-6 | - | TGTGCCAGCAGGATTGACAGTGAAAAACTGTTTTTT | CASRIDSEKLFF
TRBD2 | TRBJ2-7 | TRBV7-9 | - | TGTGCCAGCAGCGCCCCGGGACTAGACTACGAGCAGTACTTC | CASSAPGLDYEQYF
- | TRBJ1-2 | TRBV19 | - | TGTGCCAGTCTGCAGGGCTCAAATCTCAACTATGGCTACACCTTC | CASLQGSNLNYGYTF
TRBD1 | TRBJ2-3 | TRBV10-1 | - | TGCGCCAGCAGTGGGGACAGGGGAAAGTCGGATACGCAGTATTTT | CASSGDRGKSDTQYF
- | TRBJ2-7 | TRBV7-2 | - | TGTGCCAGCAGCTACGTGACGGGGGAGCAGTACTTC | CASSYVTGEQYF
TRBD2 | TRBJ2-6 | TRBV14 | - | TGTGCCAGCAGCCAAGTCGTGGGAGGGGTCCTATTTGGGGCCAACGTCCTGACTTTC | CASSQVVGGVLFGANVLTF
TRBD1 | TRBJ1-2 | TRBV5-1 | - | TGCGCCAGCAGCGGCGAGACAGGGACTGGCTACACCTTC | CASSGETGTGYTF
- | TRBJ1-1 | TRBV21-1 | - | TGTGCCAGCAGCGCATCAACAGGGGCCGACATGAACACTGAAGCTTTCTTT | CASSASTGADMNTEAFF
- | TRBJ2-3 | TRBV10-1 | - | TGCGCCAGCAGCCCGAATCAGAGGCGGACGGATACGCAGTATTTT | CASSPNQRRTDTQYF
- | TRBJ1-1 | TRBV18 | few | TGTGCCAGCTCAGGCTTTCGAGCTTTCTTT | CASSGFRAFF
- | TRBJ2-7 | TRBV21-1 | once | TGTGCCAGCAGCAAAGAGGGCTCCTCCCCCTCCTACGAGCAGTACTTC | CASSKEGSSPSYEQYF
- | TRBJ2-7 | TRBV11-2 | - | TGTGCCAGCAGTTCGTTGATTGTAGGGTCCTACGAGCAGTACTTC | CASSSLIVGSYEQYF
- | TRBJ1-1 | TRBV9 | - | TGTGCCAGCAGCCCCCTGGGACTGCCGAACACTGAAGCTTTCTTT | CASSPLGLPNTEAFF
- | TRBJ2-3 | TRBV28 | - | TGTGCCAGCAGTTTACCGAATCTTCCTTGGCTGTATTTT | CASSLPNLPWLYF
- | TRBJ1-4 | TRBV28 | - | TGTGCCAGCAGACAGGGACCAGAAAAACTGTTTTTT | CASRQGPEKLFF
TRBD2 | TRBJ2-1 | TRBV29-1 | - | TGCAGCGTAACTAGCGGGAGACCCTACAATGAGCAGTTCTTC | CSVTSGRPYNEQFF
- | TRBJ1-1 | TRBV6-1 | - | TGTGCCAGCATCTACGGGGGCAGGGCCGAAGCTTTCTTT | CASIYGGRAEAFF
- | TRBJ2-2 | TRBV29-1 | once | TGCAGCGTCGGGGGCTACAGGGGTGGGGACACCGGGGAGCTGTTTTTT | CSVGGYRGGDTGELFF
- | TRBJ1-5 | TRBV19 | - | TGTGCCAGTAGTATTCTACAGGCGGTCAATCAGCCCCAGCATTTT | CASSILQAVNQPQHF
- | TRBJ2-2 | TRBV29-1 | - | TGCAGCGTTAACAAGGATATGAACACCGGGGAGCTGTTTTTT | CSVNKDMNTGELFF
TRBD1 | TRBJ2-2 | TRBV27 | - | TGTGCCAGCAGTTCTAACAGGGGTAACACCGGGGAGCTGTTTTTT | CASSSNRGNTGELFF
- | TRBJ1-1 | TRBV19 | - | TGTGCCAGTAGTACACACAGGTTTGAAGCTTTCTTT | CASSTHRFEAFF
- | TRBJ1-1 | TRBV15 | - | TGTGCCACCAGCAGAGATTCCGGGAACACTGAAGCTTTCTTT | CATSRDSGNTEAFF
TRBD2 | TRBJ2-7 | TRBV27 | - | TGTGCCAGCAGTATGGGATTAGCGGGAGGGCCCTACGAGCAGTACTTC | CASSMGLAGGPYEQYF
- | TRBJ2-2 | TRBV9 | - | TGTGCCAGCAGGGGTGCTAGCCCGAACACCGGGGAGCTGTTTTTT | CASRGASPNTGELFF
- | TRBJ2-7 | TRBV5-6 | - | TGTGCCAGCAGCTTGGGTTATTCCTACGAGCAGTACTTC | CASSLGYSYEQYF
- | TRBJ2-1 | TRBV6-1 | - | TGTGCCAGCAGTGCCTGGGGAAACAATGAGCAGTTCTTC | CASSAWGNNEQFF
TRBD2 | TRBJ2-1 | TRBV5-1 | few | TGCGCCAGCAGCTTGAATCTGATGGCGTCTAGCGGGAGTTATGAGCAGTTCTTC | CASSLNLMASSGSYEQFF
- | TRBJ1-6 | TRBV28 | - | TGTGCCAGCAGTTTATTTTTGAGCTCCTATAATTCACCCCTCCACTTT | CASSLFLSSYNSPLHF
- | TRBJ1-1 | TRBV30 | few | TGTGCCTGGAAAAGGGAAGTCTGGGGAGCTTTCTTT | CAWKREVWGAFF
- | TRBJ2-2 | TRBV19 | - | TGTGCCAGTAGTATAGGACGGGAGCGATACACCGGGGAGCTGTTTTTT | CASSIGRERYTGELFF
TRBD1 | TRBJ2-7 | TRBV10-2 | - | TGCGCCAGCAGTGAGGGCGGACAGGGTAACTACGAGCAGTACTTC | CASSEGGQGNYEQYF
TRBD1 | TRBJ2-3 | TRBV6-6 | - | TGTGCCAGCAGACCAGGGGGCAGTTCTGATACGCAGTATTTT | CASRPGGSSDTQYF
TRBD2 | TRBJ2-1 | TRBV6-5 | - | TGTGCCAGCAGTCACCGGGGACTAGCCGTCGATGAGCAGTTCTTC | CASSHRGLAVDEQFF
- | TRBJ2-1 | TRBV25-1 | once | TGTGCCAGCAGTAAACAGCCCCCCAATGAGCAGTTCTTC | CASSKQPPNEQFF
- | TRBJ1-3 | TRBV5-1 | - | TGCGCCAGCAGTGTTTACCTCAGTGACTCTGGAAACACCATATATTTT | CASSVYLSDSGNTIYF
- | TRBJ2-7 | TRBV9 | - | TGTGCCAGCAGCGTAGGAACATCAGGGGTCTACGAGCAGTACTTC | CASSVGTSGVYEQYF
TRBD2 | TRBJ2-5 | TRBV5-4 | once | TGTGCCAGCAGCCCGGGGGGGACTAATAAAGAGACCCAGTACTTC | CASSPGGTNKETQYF
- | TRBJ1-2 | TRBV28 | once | TGTGCCAGCAGGCCCGGGACAACCCACTATGGCTACACCTTC | CASRPGTTHYGYTF
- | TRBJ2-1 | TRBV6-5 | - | TGTGCCAGCAGTTATCAACTATCCCACAATGAGCAGTTCTTC | CASSYQLSHNEQFF
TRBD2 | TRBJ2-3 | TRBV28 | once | TGTGCCAGCAGTTTAAGGGCTAGCGGTATAAGGGGATACACAGATACGCAGTATTTT | CASSLRASGIRGYTDTQYF
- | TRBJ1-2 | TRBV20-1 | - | TGCAGTGCTAGAGAGAAAACGGGCTACACCTTC | CSAREKTGYTF
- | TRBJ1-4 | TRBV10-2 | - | TGCGCCAGCAGTGAGTCGAGGGGTTCTCATGAAAAACTGTTTTTT | CASSESRGSHEKLFF
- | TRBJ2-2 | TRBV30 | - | TGTGCCTGGAGTGTAATCCAGGGGAACACCGGGGAGCTGTTTTTT | CAWSVIQGNTGELFF
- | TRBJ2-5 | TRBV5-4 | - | TGTGCCAGCAGCTTCTACTTAACCAGAGAAGAGACCCAGTACTTC | CASSFYLTREETQYF
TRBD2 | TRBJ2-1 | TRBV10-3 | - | TGTGCCATCAGTGGGACTAGCGGGAGTATCGTCAATGAGCAGTTCTTC | CAISGTSGSIVNEQFF
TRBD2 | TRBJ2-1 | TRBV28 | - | TGTGCCAGCAGACAACCGGGACAGGGAAGTAGCGGGAGGGTGGAGGAGCAGTTCTTC | CASRQPGQGSSGRVEEQFF
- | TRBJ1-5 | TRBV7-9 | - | TGTGCCAGCAGCTTATCCGGGGGGCCCCAGCATTTT | CASSLSGGPQHF
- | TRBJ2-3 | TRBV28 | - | TGTGCCATCGGTTACAGGGCGGTCTCCGACACAGATACGCAGTATTTT | CAIGYRAVSDTDTQYF